The 10 T cell receptor beta chains presented below share a single source sample, sequenced in a study of T cells in Graves' hyperthyroidism and ophthalmopathy. Regions amplified from RNA transcripts were the TCR beta CDR3 regions. HTBI primers were employed in a first-round RT-PCR of the TCR CDR3. Each CDR3 protein gets one entry after TCRdb re-called the multiplex PCR reads with MiXCR. The repertoire holds approximately 380,000 distinct CDR3 sequences, over 12% seen once, with 25% to 30% in the top ten. The sample consisted of blood. These receptors were collected from a man over 45 with Graves' ophthalmopathy.

This rearrangement joins TRBV9 to TRBJ1-3; D unclear. CDR1 and CDR2 from the germline V gene are SGDLS and YYNGEE. This CDR3 has 15 residues. Trimming removed 3 bases from V and 5 bases from J, with 15 bases in between. The CDR3 bases are TGTGCCAGCAGCGACGGGCAGTCTGAAAGAAACACCATATATTTT. Translated, it gives CASSDGQSERNTIYF. Using reference TRBV9 and TRBJ1-3 for the parts outside the CDR3, the full variable domain is DSGVTQTPKHLITATGQRVTLRCSPRSGDLSVYWYQQSLDQGLQFLIQYYNGEERAKGNILERFSAQQFPDLHSELNLSSLELGDSALYFCASSDGQSERNTIYFGEGSWLTVV.

The chain carries TRBV19 and TRBJ2-2, with 16 bases aligning to TRBD2. The germline CDR1 and CDR2 sequences are LNHDA and SQIVND (reference sequence). The CDR3 is 15 amino acids. Trimming took 10 bases from V and 7 from J; bases not matched to a gene: 6. DNA for the CDR3: TGTGCCACGGGACTAGCGGGAGGGCCTGGCGGGGAGCTGTTTTTT. It is translated as CATGLAGGPGGELFF.

This clonotype occurred many times. The rearrangement links TRBV7-2 to TRBJ2-7; 9 nucleotides match TRBD2. V was pared by 5 bases and J by 4 bases, with 3 bases of the junction left unmatched. The CDR3 loop spans 13 amino acids. Germline V gene data show CDR1 as SGHTA and CDR2 as FQGNSA. The DNA of the CDR3 is TGTGCCAGCAGCCAAGCGGGAGGTTACGAGCAGTACTTC. It codes for CASSQAGGYEQYF. Drawing the rest from reference TRBV7-2 and TRBJ2-7, the complete variable domain is GAGVSQSPSNKVTEKGKDVELRCDPISGHTALYWYRQSLGQGLEFLIYFQGNSAPDKSGLPSDRFSAERTGGSVSTLTIQRTQQEDSAVYLCASSQAGGYEQYFGPGTRLTVT.

This rearrangement joins TRBV12-5 to TRBJ2-1; D remains ambiguous. With 6 bases removed from V and 8 bases from J, the gap between germline ends came to 5 bases. The germline V gene encodes CDR1 LGHNT and CDR2 FRNRAP. There are 10 residues in the CDR3. CDR3 amino acids: CASGHDEQFF. CDR3 nucleotide sequence: TGTGCTAGTGGCCACGATGAGCAGTTCTTC.

This clonotype was seen a few times. The rearrangement links TRBV5-4 to TRBJ2-7; D might be TRBD2 (6 bases). The CDR3 consists of 14 residues. V was cut by 2 bases and J by 2 bases, with 11 bases left in between. The V gene's germline CDR1 is SGHNT and CDR2 YYREEE (reference sequence). In DNA, the CDR3 is TGTGCCAGCAGCTTCGATGGGGGGACCTACGAGCAGTACTTC. Its translation is CASSFDGGTYEQYF.

This clonotype was counted ten times or more. The rearrangement links TRBV24-1 to TRBJ2-2; 11 bases agree with TRBD2. CDR3 length: 19 residues. Germline-derived CDR1 and CDR2 are KGHDR and SFDVKD. J was trimmed by 3 bases and V by 4 bases; bases with no gene match: 12. CDR3 sequence reads: CATSDKTGTSGLDTGELFF. CDR3 DNA: TGTGCCACCAGTGACAAGACCGGGACTAGCGGTTTAGACACCGGGGAGCTGTTTTTT.

This chain's CDR3 is CATSIAGELFF. DNA for the CDR3: TGTGCCACCAGTATCGCCGGGGAGCTGTTTTTT. The chain uses TRBV24-1 and TRBJ2-2; D is ambiguous. V lost 6 bases and J lost 6, with 4 bases in between. Germline V CDR1 and CDR2: KGHDR, SFDVKD. This CDR3 region has 11 residues.

This clonotype was seen repeatedly, ten times or more. The chain is built from TRBV6-2 or TRBV6-3 and TRBJ1-5; maybe TRBD1 (6 bases). CDR3 length equals 15 residues. Trimming took off 6 bases at V and 5 bases at J, with 17 bases between the two ends. Germline lookup yields CDR1 MNHEY and CDR2 SVGEGT. CDR3 in DNA: TGTGCCAGCAGCCAGGTGGGACAAGCCTATCAGCCCCAGCATTTT. This translates into CASSQVGQAYQPQHF.

This clonotype has ten or more counts. V gene TRBV5-1 combines with J gene TRBJ2-7, with 7 bases identical to TRBD1. This CDR3 is built from 16 residues. Trimming removed 0 bases from V and 1 base from J; junction bases left unmatched: 7. Germline values: CDR1 SGHRS, CDR2 YFSETQ. CDR3 amino acids: CASSLELGQRSYEQYF. DNA for the CDR3: TGCGCCAGCAGCTTGGAGCTGGGACAGCGATCCTACGAGCAGTACTTC.

This clonotype was observed a handful of times. The chain links TRBV6-1 to TRBJ2-7; 8 bases are shared with TRBD2. This CDR3 region has 14 residues. From germline, CDR1 is MNHNS and CDR2 SASEGT. J lost 4 bases, V lost 5 bases, and 7 bases had no gene match. The CDR3: CASSPGGGAYEQYF. CDR3 coding DNA: TGTGCCAGCAGTCCCGGGGGGGGCGCGTACGAGCAGTACTTC.